The 23 T cell receptor beta chains below all came from one sample that was sequenced in a study of blood T cell repertoires in COVID-19. TCRdb keeps only in-frame clones here, not all; method: immunoSEQ multiplex PCR. The table includes 90,000 to 120,000 clones, 75% to 95% detected once. Sequencing was done on a sample of peripheral blood. The source is a woman in her twenties or thirties with acute or convalescent COVID-19.

The genes are TRBV6-2 or TRBV6-3 and TRBJ1-2; TRBD1 matches 8 bases. V gave up 4 bases and J gave up 8 bases; unmatched junction bases: 3. Germline values: CDR1 MNHEY, CDR2 SVGEGT. The CDR3 extends over 12 amino acids. In nucleotides, the CDR3 is TGTGCCAGCAGTTTCGACAGGGGCGGCTACACCTTC. This gives the protein CASSFDRGGYTF.

The chain carries TRBV25-1 and TRBJ1-6, with D unclear. The CDR3 contains 15 residues. Germline assignment: CDR1 MGHDK and CDR2 SYGVNS. V lost 3 bases and J lost 7, with 13 bases in between. CDR3 residues: CASSEAEVRNSPLHF. CDR3 sequence (DNA): TGTGCCAGCAGTGAGGCAGAAGTGCGGAATTCACCCCTCCACTTT.

This clone was seen once. CDR3 in DNA: TGTGCCAGCAGCCCCGCGGGACTAGCGGGATTAGGCGGGGAGCTGTTTTTT. Translated: CASSPAGLAGLGGELFF. V usage is TRBV7-9 and J usage is TRBJ2-2; 13 nucleotides align to TRBD2. From germline, CDR1 is SEHNR and CDR2 FQNEAQ (reference sequence). The CDR3 extends over 17 amino acids. V was clipped by 5 bases and J by 7 bases; unmatched bases: 10.

V usage is TRBV7-9 and J usage is TRBJ1-2; 7 positions agree with TRBD1. Trimming cost V 6 bases and J 2 bases; bases outside gene matches: 6. There are 14 residues in the CDR3. CDR1 is SEHNR, CDR2 FQNEAQ, per germline (reference sequence). The CDR3 region is CASSSPDRNYGYTF. The CDR3 DNA sequence: TGTGCCAGCAGTTCTCCGGACAGGAACTATGGCTACACCTTC.

The V and J genes are TRBV24-1 and TRBJ2-5, with D possibly being TRBD1 (6 bases). In germline, CDR1 is KGHDR, CDR2 SFDVKD. The CDR3 has 15 amino acids. Trimming pared 4 bases from V and 2 bases from J, leaving 13 bases between. CDR3 DNA sequence: TGTGCCACCAGTGAAACAACAGGGATACAAGAGACCCAGTACTTC. The encoded protein is CATSETTGIQETQYF.

CDR3 amino acids: CASSPTTGALETQYF. As DNA, the CDR3 is TGTGCCAGTAGTCCCACGACAGGGGCACTGGAGACCCAGTACTTC. The chain couples TRBV19 to TRBJ2-5; 8 bases agree with TRBD1. Germline V lookup: CDR1 LNHDA, CDR2 SQIVND (reference sequence). Trimming removed 5 bases from V and 5 bases from J; junction bases left unmatched: 10. The CDR3 is 15 residues long.

V gene TRBV7-2 combines with J gene TRBJ1-5; D may be TRBD1 (6 bases). The CDR3 extends over 15 amino acids. Trimming shortened V by 5 bases and J by 0 bases, and 11 bases separated the two germline ends. Germline CDR1 is SGHTA and CDR2 is FQGNSA. CDR3 region: CASSRTANSNQPQHF. In DNA form, the CDR3 reads TGTGCCAGCAGCAGGACAGCGAATAGCAATCAGCCCCAGCATTTT.

The chain carries TRBV3-1 (or the pseudogene TRBV3-2) and TRBJ1-2, with D unclear. Germline V lookup: CDR1 LGHDT, CDR2 YNNKEL (reference sequence). V was pared by 6 bases and J by 4 bases, with 15 bases between. This CDR3 region has 14 residues. The CDR3: CASSPRSGSYGYTF. CDR3 nucleotides: TGTGCCAGCAGTCCAAGGTCAGGCTCCTATGGCTACACCTTC.

The CDR3 loop is CASSSPSGGYTF. In nucleotides, the CDR3 is TGTGCCAGCAGCTCTCCATCCGGTGGCTACACCTTC. This rearrangement joins TRBV4-2 to TRBJ1-2; D gene uncertain. Germline assignment: CDR1 LGHNA and CDR2 YNFKEQ. V lost 5 bases and J lost 7, with 11 bases in between. The CDR3 covers 12 residues.

This clone was observed a handful of times. J is TRBJ1-4 and V is TRBV6-5; TRBD1 might be the D (6 bases). V was shortened by 6 bases and J by 7 bases, with 15 bases between the two germline ends. CDR1 is MNHEY and CDR2 is SVGAGI in the germline V gene. CDR3 length: 14 residues. The CDR3 DNA is TGTGCCAGCAGGCCGACAGGACGAGGTGAAAAACTGTTTTTT. Its protein product is CASRPTGRGEKLFF.

V is TRBV28 and J is TRBJ1-4, with TRBD1 matching over 7 bases. The V gene end was trimmed by 5 bases and the J gene end by 5 bases; junction bases not matched to a gene: 11. Germline assignment: CDR1 MDHEN and CDR2 SYDVKM. The CDR3 contains 16 residues. The CDR3 nucleotides read TGTGCCAGCAGTCCCCAAACAGGGGTGACCAATGAAAAACTGTTTTTT. Its translation is CASSPQTGVTNEKLFF.

The gene calls are TRBV4-1 and TRBJ2-2; D perhaps matches TRBD1 (5 bases). The CDR3 contains 16 residues. The germline V gene has CDR1 MGHRA and CDR2 YSYEKL. V dropped 1 base and J dropped 2 bases, with 11 bases sitting between them. The CDR3 is CASSQGVWGNTGELFF. CDR3 in DNA: TGCGCCAGCAGCCAAGGGGTATGGGGCAACACCGGGGAGCTGTTTTTT.

The rearrangement links TRBV7-9 to TRBJ2-2, with TRBD1 matching over 9 bases. The CDR3 sequence is 14 residues long. Losses at the gene ends were 5 bases for V and 5 bases for J; bases not matched to a gene: 3. The germline CDR1 and CDR2 sequences are SEHNR and FQNEAQ (reference sequence). CDR3 sequence: CASSPGTGTGELFF. The CDR3 region has the DNA TGTGCCAGCAGCCCCGGGACAGGGACCGGGGAGCTGTTTTTT. Combining the CDR3 with reference TRBV7-9 and TRBJ2-2 gives the whole variable domain DTGVSQNPRHKITKRGQNVTFRCDPISEHNRLYWYRQTLGQGPEFLTYFQNEAQLEKSRLLSDRFSAERPKGSFSTLEIQRTEQGDSAMYLCASSPGTGTGELFFGEGSRLTVL.

The chain uses TRBV29-1 and TRBJ2-3; 7 bases map to TRBD1. V lost 7 bases and J lost 1; bases outside the gene matches: 11. Germline V gives CDR1 SQVTM, CDR2 ANQGSEA. The CDR3 length is 15 residues. For the CDR3, the DNA is TGCAGCGCTTTGCGGGCCGGACAGGGCACAGATACGCAGTATTTT. Amino acids: CSALRAGQGTDTQYF.

This chain links TRBV11-3 with TRBJ2-3, with 7 bases identical to TRBD1. The V and J ends lost 5 bases and 2 bases, in that order; junction bases with no gene match: 7. Germline loops: CDR1 SGHNT, CDR2 YENEEA. The CDR3 extends over 15 amino acids. CDR3: CASSARDRYTDTQYF. In DNA, the CDR3 is TGTGCCAGCAGCGCCCGGGACAGATACACAGATACGCAGTATTTT.

This clone was recorded only once. This sequence joins TRBV2 and TRBJ1-1; tentative D call: TRBD1 (6 bases). The CDR3 has 10 residues. Germline CDR1 is SNHLY and CDR2 is FYNNEI. V was pared by 7 bases and J by 13 bases, with 13 bases between. The CDR3 region is CASKDSFGFF. In DNA, the CDR3 is TGTGCCAGCAAGGACAGTTTCGGTTTCTTT.

The count of this clone is one. The CDR3 reads CASSIEGEKLFF. CDR3 DNA sequence: TGTGCCAGCAGCATTGAGGGTGAAAAACTGTTTTTT. The rearrangement joins TRBV6-5 to TRBJ1-4; D unresolved. The CDR3 spans 12 residues. The V end lost 6 bases, the J end lost 7 bases, and 9 bases lay between the germline ends. Germline CDR1 reads MNHEY; CDR2 reads SVGAGI.

The J gene is TRBJ2-1, the V gene TRBV19; 8 bases align to TRBD1. This CDR3 region has 16 residues. Germline lookup yields CDR1 LNHDA and CDR2 SQIVND (reference sequence). The V and J ends lost 3 bases and 3 bases, in that order; junction bases with no gene match: 7. The CDR3 reads CASSMSDRGSYNEQFF. CDR3 nucleotides: TGTGCCAGTAGTATGTCCGACAGGGGAAGCTACAATGAGCAGTTCTTC. Variable domain in full (rest from reference TRBV19 and TRBJ2-1): DGGITQSPKYLFRKEGQNVTLSCEQNLNHDAMYWYRQDPGQGLRLIYYSQIVNDFQKGDIAEGYSVSREKKESFPLTVTSAQKNPTAFYLCASSMSDRGSYNEQFFGPGTRLTVL.

The chain recombines TRBV27 with TRBJ2-1, with 7 bases lining up with TRBD2. The CDR3 consists of 13 residues. Germline V lookup: CDR1 MNHEY, CDR2 SMNVEV (reference sequence). With V trimmed by 5 bases and J by 6 bases, 4 bases remained unmatched. CDR3 sequence (DNA): TGTGCCAGCAGTGGGGGGACTACCAATGAGCAGTTCTTC. Translation gives CASSGGTTNEQFF.

The chain joins TRBV9 to TRBJ2-6, with 7 bases lining up with TRBD2. Looked up from germline, CDR1 is SGDLS and CDR2 is YYNGEE. The CDR3 contains 19 residues. V lost 3 bases to trimming and J lost 2 bases; unmatched junction nucleotides: 14. Here the CDR3 DNA reads TGTGCCAGCAGCGCCACCGACGTGGGGGGGGGAGCTGGGGCCAACGTCCTGACTTTC. It is translated as CASSATDVGGGAGANVLTF.

Of note for this clone: A junction end diverges from the germline sequence, so it may reflect a read error. The rearrangement links TRBV28 to TRBJ1-2, with unresolved D. CDR1 and CDR2 (germline): MDHEN, SYDVKM. The CDR3 is made up of 11 amino acids. CDR3 sequence (DNA): TGTGCCAGCAGTCCTCCCCGTAGCTCCTTATTC. It translates to CASSPPRSSLF.

The V and J genes are TRBV7-2 and TRBJ1-2; D unclear. V gave up 4 bases and J gave up 5 bases, with 11 bases separating them. The CDR3 totals 13 residues. Germline V gives CDR1 SGHTA, CDR2 FQGNSA. The CDR3 region has the DNA TGTGCCAGCAGCTCTCGGGATGATTATGGCTACACCTTC. Its translation: CASSSRDDYGYTF.

V and J are TRBV4-2 and TRBJ2-1, with D hard to call. Germline assignment: CDR1 LGHNA and CDR2 YNFKEQ. The V gene lost 0 bases and the J gene lost 9 bases, with 9 bases spanning the gap. This CDR3 contains 13 residues. The CDR3 DNA is TGTGCCAGCAGCCAAGATGGCACCAGTGAGCAGTTCTTC. Translated: CASSQDGTSEQFF.